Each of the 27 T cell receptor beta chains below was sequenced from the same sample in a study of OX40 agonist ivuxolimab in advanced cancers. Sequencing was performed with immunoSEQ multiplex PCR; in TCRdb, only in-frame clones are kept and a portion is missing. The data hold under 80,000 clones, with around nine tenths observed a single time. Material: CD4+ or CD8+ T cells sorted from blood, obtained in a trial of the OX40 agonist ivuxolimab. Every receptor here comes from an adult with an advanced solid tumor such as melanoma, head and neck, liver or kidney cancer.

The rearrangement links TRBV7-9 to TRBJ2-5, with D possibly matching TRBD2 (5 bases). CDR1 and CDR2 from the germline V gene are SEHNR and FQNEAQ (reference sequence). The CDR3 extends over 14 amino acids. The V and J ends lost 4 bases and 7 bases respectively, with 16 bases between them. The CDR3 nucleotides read TGTGCCAGCAGCTCCCCGACGCGGGTGGGGACCCAGTACTTC. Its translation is CASSSPTRVGTQYF.

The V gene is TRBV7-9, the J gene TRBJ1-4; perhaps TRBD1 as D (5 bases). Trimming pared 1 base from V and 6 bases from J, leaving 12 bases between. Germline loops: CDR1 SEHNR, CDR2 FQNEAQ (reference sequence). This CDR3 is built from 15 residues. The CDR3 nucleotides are TGTGCCAGCAGCTTAGGAATCGGGGGGGATGAAAAACTGTTTTTT. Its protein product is CASSLGIGGDEKLFF.

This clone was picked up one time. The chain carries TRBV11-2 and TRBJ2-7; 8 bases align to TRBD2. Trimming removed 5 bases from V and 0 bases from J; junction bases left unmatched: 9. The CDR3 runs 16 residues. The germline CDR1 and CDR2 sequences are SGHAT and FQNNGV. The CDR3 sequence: CASSNPLAGGSYEQYF. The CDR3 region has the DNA TGTGCCAGCAGCAACCCGCTGGCGGGAGGCTCCTACGAGCAGTACTTC.

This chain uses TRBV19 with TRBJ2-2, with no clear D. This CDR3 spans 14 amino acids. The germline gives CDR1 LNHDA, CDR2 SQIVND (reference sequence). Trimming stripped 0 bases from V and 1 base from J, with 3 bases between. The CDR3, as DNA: TGTGCCAGTAGTATAGAAGAGAACACCGGGGAGCTGTTTTTT. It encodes CASSIEENTGELFF. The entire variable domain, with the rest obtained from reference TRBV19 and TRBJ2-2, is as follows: DGGITQSPKYLFRKEGQNVTLSCEQNLNHDAMYWYRQDPGQGLRLIYYSQIVNDFQKGDIAEGYSVSREKKESFPLTVTSAQKNPTAFYLCASSIEENTGELFFGEGSRLTVL.

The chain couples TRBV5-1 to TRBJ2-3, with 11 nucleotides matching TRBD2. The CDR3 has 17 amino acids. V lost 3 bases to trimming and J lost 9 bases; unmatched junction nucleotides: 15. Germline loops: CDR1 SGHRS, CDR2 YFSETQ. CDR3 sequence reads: CASSSETTSGSAATQYF. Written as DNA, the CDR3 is TGCGCCAGCAGCTCTGAAACAACTAGCGGGAGCGCAGCCACGCAGTATTTT.

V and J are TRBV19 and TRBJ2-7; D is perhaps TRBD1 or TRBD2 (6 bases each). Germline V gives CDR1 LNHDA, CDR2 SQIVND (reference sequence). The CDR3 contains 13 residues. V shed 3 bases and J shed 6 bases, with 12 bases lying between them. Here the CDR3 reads CASSMEGVSEQYF. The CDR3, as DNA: TGTGCCAGTAGTATGGAGGGGGTTAGCGAGCAGTACTTC. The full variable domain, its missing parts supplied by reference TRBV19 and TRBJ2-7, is DGGITQSPKYLFRKEGQNVTLSCEQNLNHDAMYWYRQDPGQGLRLIYYSQIVNDFQKGDIAEGYSVSREKKESFPLTVTSAQKNPTAFYLCASSMEGVSEQYFGPGTRLTVT.

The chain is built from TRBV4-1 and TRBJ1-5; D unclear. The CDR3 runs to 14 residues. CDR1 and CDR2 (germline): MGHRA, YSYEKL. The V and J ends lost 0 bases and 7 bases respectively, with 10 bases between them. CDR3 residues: CASSQDSGVQPQHF. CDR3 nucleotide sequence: TGCGCCAGCAGCCAAGATTCCGGGGTACAGCCCCAGCATTTT.

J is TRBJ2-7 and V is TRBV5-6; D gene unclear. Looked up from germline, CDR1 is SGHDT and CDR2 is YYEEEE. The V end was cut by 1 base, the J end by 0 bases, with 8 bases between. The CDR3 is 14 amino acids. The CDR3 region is CASSLFRYSYEQYF. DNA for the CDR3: TGTGCCAGCAGCTTGTTCCGATACTCCTACGAGCAGTACTTC.

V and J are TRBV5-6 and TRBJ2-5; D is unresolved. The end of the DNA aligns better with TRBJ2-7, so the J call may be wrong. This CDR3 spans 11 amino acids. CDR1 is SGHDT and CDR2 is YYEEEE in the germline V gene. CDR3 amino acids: CASSLGYEQYF. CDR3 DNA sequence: TGTGCCAGCAGCTTGGGCTACGAGCAGTACTTC.

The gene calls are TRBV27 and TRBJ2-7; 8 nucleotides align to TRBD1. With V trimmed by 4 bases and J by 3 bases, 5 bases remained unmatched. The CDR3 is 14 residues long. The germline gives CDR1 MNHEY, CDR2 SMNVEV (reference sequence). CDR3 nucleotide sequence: TGTGCCAGCAGTTCAAAAGGACAGGGCTACGAGCAGTACTTC. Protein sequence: CASSSKGQGYEQYF.

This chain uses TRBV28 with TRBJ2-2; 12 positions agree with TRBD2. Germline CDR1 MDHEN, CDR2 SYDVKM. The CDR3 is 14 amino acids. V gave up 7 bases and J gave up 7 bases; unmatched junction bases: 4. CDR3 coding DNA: TGTGCCAGCACTAGCGGGAGGGTAGGCGGGGAGCTGTTTTTT. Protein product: CASTSGRVGGELFF. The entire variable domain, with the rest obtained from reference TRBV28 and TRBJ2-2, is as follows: DVKVTQSSRYLVKRTGEKVFLECVQDMDHENMFWYRQDPGLGLRLIYFSYDVKMKEKGDIPEGYSVSREKKERFSLILESASTNQTSMYLCASTSGRVGGELFFGEGSRLTVL.

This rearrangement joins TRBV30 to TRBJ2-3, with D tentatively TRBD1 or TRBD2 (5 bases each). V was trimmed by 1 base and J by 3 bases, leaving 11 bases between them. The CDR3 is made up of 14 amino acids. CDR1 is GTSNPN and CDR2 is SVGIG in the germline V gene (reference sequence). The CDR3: CAWSGVGPTDTQYF. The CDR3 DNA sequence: TGTGCCTGGAGTGGAGTGGGACCAACAGATACGCAGTATTTT.

The DNA for the CDR3 is TGTGCCAGCAGAGACAGGGGGGCCTACGAGCAGTACTTC. It translates to CASRDRGAYEQYF. V usage is TRBV28 and J usage is TRBJ2-7, with 9 bases aligning to TRBD1. CDR1 and CDR2 (germline): MDHEN, SYDVKM. The CDR3 length is 13 residues. The V segment lost 6 bases and the J segment 2 bases; nucleotides outside the gene matches: 2.

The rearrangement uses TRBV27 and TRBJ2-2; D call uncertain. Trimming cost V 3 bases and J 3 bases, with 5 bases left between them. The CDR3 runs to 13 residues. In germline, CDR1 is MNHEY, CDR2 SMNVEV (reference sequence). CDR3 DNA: TGTGCCAGCAGTTTTCGGCACACCGGGGAGCTGTTTTTT. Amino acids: CASSFRHTGELFF.

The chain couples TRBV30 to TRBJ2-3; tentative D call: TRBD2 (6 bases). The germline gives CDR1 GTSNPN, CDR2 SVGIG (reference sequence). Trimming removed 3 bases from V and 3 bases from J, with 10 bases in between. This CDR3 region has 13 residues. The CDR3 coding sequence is TGTGCCTGGAGAAGGGCGGGAACAGATACGCAGTATTTT. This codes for CAWRRAGTDTQYF.

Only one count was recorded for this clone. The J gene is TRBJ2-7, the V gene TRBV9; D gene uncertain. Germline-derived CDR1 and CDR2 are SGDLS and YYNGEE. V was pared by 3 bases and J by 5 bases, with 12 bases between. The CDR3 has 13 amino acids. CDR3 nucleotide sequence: TGTGCCAGCAGCGCCTCCGGGTTGAACGAGCAGTACTTC. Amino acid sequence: CASSASGLNEQYF. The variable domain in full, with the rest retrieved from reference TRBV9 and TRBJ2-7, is DSGVTQTPKHLITATGQRVTLRCSPRSGDLSVYWYQQSLDQGLQFLIQYYNGEERAKGNILERFSAQQFPDLHSELNLSSLELGDSALYFCASSASGLNEQYFGPGTRLTVT.

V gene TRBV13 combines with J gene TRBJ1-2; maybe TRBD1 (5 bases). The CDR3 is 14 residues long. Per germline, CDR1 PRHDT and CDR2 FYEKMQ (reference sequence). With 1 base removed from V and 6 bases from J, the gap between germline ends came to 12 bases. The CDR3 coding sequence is TGTGCCAGCAGCTTAGAAGCCGGGACGGATGGCTACACCTTC. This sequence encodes CASSLEAGTDGYTF.

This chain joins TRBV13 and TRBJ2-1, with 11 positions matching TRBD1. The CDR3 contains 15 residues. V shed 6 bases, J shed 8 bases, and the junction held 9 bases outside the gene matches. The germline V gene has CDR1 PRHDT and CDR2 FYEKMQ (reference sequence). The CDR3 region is CASSRRDRGYDEQFF. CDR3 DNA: TGTGCCAGCAGTCGGCGGGACAGGGGGTATGATGAGCAGTTCTTC.

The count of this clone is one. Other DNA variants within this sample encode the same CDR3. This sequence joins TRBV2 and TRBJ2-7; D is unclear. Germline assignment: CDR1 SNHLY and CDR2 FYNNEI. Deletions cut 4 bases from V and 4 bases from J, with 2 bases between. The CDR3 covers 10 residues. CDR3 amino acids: CASSGYEQYF. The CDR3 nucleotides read TGTGCCAGCAGTGGATACGAGCAGTACTTC. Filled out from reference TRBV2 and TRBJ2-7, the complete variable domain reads EPEVTQTPSHQVTQMGQEVILRCVPISNHLYFYWYRQILGQKVEFLVSFYNNEISEKSEIFDDQFSVERPDGSNFTLKIRSTKLEDSAMYFCASSGYEQYFGPGTRLTVT.

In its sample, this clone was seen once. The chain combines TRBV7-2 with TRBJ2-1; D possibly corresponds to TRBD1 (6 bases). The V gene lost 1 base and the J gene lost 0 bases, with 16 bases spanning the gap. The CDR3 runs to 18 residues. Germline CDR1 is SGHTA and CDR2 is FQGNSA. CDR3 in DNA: TGTGCCAGCAGCTTAGTATCCTCAGGGGAACGCTCCTACAATGAGCAGTTCTTC. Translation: CASSLVSSGERSYNEQFF.

CDR3 DNA: TGTGCCAGCAGCGCCGGGACAGGAGGGACAGATACGCAGTATTTT. Protein: CASSAGTGGTDTQYF. The rearrangement uses TRBV6-4 and TRBJ2-3; 8 nucleotides match TRBD1. CDR3 size: 15 residues. Germline CDR1 MRHNA, CDR2 SNTAGT. Trimming removed 6 bases from V and 3 bases from J; junction bases left unmatched: 8.

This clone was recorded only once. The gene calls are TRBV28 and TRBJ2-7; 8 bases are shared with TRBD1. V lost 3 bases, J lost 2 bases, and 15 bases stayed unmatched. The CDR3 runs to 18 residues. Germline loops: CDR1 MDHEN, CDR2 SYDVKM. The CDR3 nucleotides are TGTGCCAGCAGTTTTCCCTCCTCGTGGACAGGGACCACCTACGAGCAGTACTTC. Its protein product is CASSFPSSWTGTTYEQYF.

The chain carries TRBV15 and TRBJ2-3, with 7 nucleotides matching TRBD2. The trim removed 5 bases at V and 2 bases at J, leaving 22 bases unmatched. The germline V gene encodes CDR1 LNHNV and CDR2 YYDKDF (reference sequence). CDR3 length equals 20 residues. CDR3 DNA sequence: TGTGCCACCAGCCCCAACCCGTCTAGCGGTGAACCATTCCTCACAGATACGCAGTATTTT. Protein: CATSPNPSSGEPFLTDTQYF.

The CDR3 nucleotides read TGCAGCGTTGATATGGGGACTGAAGCTTTCTTT. It codes for CSVDMGTEAFF. The chain joins TRBV29-1 to TRBJ1-1; D not certain. V shed 3 bases and J shed 5 bases, with 7 bases lying between them. Germline CDR1 SQVTM, CDR2 ANQGSEA. The CDR3 length is 11 residues.

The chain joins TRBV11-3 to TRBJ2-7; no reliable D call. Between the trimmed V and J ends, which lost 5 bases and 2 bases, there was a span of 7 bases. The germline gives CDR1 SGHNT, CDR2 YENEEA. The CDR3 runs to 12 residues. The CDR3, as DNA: TGTGCCAGCAGCCGTATTCCCTACGAGCAGTACTTC. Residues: CASSRIPYEQYF.

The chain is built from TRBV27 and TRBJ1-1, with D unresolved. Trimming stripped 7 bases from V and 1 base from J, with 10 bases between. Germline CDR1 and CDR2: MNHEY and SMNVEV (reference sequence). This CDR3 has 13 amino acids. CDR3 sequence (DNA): TGTGCCAGCATGTGGTCGGGGAACACTGAAGCTTTCTTT. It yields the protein CASMWSGNTEAFF.

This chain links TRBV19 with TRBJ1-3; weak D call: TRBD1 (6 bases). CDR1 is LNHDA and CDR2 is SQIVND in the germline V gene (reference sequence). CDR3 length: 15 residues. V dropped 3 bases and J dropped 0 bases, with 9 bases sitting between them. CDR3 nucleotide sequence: TGTGCCAGTAGTATTCGGGACACCTCTGGAAACACCATATATTTT. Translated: CASSIRDTSGNTIYF.